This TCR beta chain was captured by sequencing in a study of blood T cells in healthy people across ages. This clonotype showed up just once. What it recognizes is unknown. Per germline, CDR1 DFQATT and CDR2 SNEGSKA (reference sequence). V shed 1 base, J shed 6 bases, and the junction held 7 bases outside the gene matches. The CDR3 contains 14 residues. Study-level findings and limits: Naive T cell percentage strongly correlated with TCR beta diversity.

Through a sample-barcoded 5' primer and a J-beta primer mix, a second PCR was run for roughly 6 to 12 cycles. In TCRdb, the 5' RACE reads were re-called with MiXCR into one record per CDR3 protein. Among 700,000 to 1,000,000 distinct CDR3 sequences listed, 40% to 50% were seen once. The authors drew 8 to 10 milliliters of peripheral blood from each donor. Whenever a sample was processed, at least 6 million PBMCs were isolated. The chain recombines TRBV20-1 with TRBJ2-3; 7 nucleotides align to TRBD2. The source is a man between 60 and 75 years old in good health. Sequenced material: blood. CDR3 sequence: CSARGLAYTDTQYF. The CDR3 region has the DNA TGCAGTGCTAGAGGACTAGCATATACCGATACGCAGTATTTT.